This T cell receptor (beta chain) was captured by sequencing in a study of shared clonotypes between healthy human individuals (dated by TCRdb to about 2020). Study-level background: The cohort comprised two women and three men aged 18 to 49 years. Per donor, three plates each were used for CD4 naive and CD4 memory, two for CD8 naive, and one for CD8 memory. To estimate repertoire size and how much clonotype sharing occurs between individuals, the study deeply sequenced the blood TCR repertoires of roughly 5 healthy adults. To increase sequencing depth and limit assay-specific biases, TCR repertoire library preparation and sequencing were carried out by different laboratories using diverse techniques. Between about 0.85 and 8.9 billion PBMCs per donor were obtained by leukapheresis. What the research found in general, with its limitations: Larger estimated clonotype richness was generally found for naive subsets than for memory subsets. Because the study included a small number of donors, the genetic and exposure-history diversity represented was limited. Incomplete sequencing was indicated by rarefaction of sorted-subset datasets, despite the large sequencing depth. Sampling was restricted to blood, and TCR repertoires in tissues likely differ from the TCR repertoires found in blood. Compared with non-shared clonotypes, clonotypes shared by all four sorted-subset donors had higher generation probabilities. Pairwise subsampling indicated that sequencing depth was expected to affect the degree of clonotype sharing among donors. Across four donors, about 5.2% of naive CD4, roughly 3.3% of naive CD8, 2.3% of memory CD4, and approximately 0.4% of memory CD8 clonotypes were shared.

The germline V gene sets CDR1 to MGHDK and CDR2 to SYGVNS. V trim: 6 bases; J trim: 0 bases; unmatched bases: 9. Spanning cysteine to phenylalanine, the CDR3 consists of 17 amino acids. Only the CDR3 part of the read is kept: 51 bases, read in frame from the first base. CD8 naive samples were CD45RO-negative cells positively selected for CCR7, giving a CD45RA+CCR7+ population that excluded TemRA cells. The donors were healthy, HIV-negative adults with no recently reported acute infections or vaccinations. Every donor was a Caucasian adult residing in Nashville, Tennessee, USA. Blood was collected by leukapheresis, and PBMCs were isolated by Ficoll-Histopaque density gradient centrifugation and then cryopreserved in liquid nitrogen vapor phase. Purity and quantity of every magnetically sorted T cell population were checked by analytical flow cytometry. Genomic DNA was isolated from every sorted fraction and measured by UV absorbance on a Nanodrop 2000c.

As for this clone: No antigen is known for it. No quality values exist for individual bases; no much larger clone is one base distant.

TCR CDR3 regions were amplified from genomic DNA by multiplex PCR using the deep immunoSEQ assay. Genomic DNA extracted from each cell subset was distributed evenly over all wells of several immunoSEQ 96-well plates, and each plate served as one replicate. For sorted subsets, each replicate PCR was loaded with about 200 ng genomic DNA, equivalent to 25,000 to 35,000 T cell genomes. The purified libraries were quantified using a Qubit 3.0 fluorometer, sized with a Bioanalyzer 2100, and then quantified again using the KAPA Library Quantification kit. Each immunoSEQ 96-well plate was sequenced on its own single-read 150-cycle Illumina NextSeq 550 flow cell. The authors processed their data as follows. The immunoSEQ output contained only junctional sequences without quality scores, so filtering could not match that applied to full-length reads. Sequences were annotated with PyIR, a Python wrapper for IgBLAST v1.9, and V/J genes and CDR3 were assigned using IMGT germline references. Reads with weak V/J assignments (E-value above 1e-6), missing CDR3, stop codons, out-of-frame junctions, or ambiguous translated residues were removed. V3J clonotypes were defined as sequences sharing an identical inferred V gene, J gene, and CDR3 amino acid sequence. The percentage overlap between two repertoires was calculated by dividing the number of shared unique clonotypes by the size of the smaller repertoire. Repertoire richness was assessed with RTK rarefaction, the Chao1 estimator, and Recon v2.1 estimates of unobserved clonotypes. Generation probabilities for all TCRbeta clonotypes obtained by the gDNA method from four donors were computed using OLGA. The source is immuneACCESS, and TCRdb retained only in-frame sequences with V and J called. Part of the clones is not carried over; for the studies checked, unresolved V genes explain less than half of this, and the remainder is unexplained. The DNA gave D and trimming, while V, J and clone size come from that table. The sample table shows 600,000 or so clones, and roughly 96% are seen once. 0.11% of the sample belongs to the ten largest clones.

The chain is assembled from TRBV25-1 and TRBJ2-2, with 8 central nucleotides matching TRBD1. The receptor was derived from a woman aged 25 to 45 in good health. The source material was naive CD8+ T cells sorted from blood. The cell subset or site label, read with the paper, signifies: CD45RA+CCR7+. The DNA sequence is given as TGTGCCAGCAGAGGACAGGGTCTAACTTCGAACACCGGGGAGCTGTTTTTT. Translated, it gives CASRGQGLTSNTGELFF.